The clone carrying this T cell receptor beta chain has just one count. Its cognate antigen is unknown. This entry is derived from a study of memory CD4+ T cells and cytomegalovirus serostatus. General study results and limits: Suggested: most of the CMV-linked TCR signature lies in CD4+ memory cells. About two fifths of the roughly 150 known CMV-associated TCRbeta sequences appeared in CD4+ memory.

Single viable CD3+CD4+CD8-CD45RO+ cells were sorted as the memory CD4+ T cells. Total CD4+ T cells were enriched by CD4 positive selection. The protocol was immunoSEQ multiplex PCR, while the TCRdb copy is restricted to in-frame clones and leaves out a portion. The sample has 58,000 or so clones; 70% to 85% are singletons. Sequencing was done on a sample of memory CD4+ T cells from blood. This sequence originates from an adult in good health and CMV-seropositive.

Written as DNA, the CDR3 is TGTGCCACCGGAGTAGGAAGCACAGATACGCAGTATTTT. Amino acids: CATGVGSTDTQYF. The gene calls are TRBV7-2 and TRBJ2-3; D remains unclear. Germline CDR1 and CDR2: SGHTA and FQGNSA. The CDR3 has 13 amino acids. Trimming removed 10 bases from V and 0 bases from J, with 11 bases in between.